Each of the 23 T cell receptor beta chains below was sequenced from the same sample in a study of blood T cell repertoires in COVID-19. The method was immunoSEQ multiplex PCR; TCRdb's version includes in-frame clones alone and lacks a portion of them. The table records 200,000 to 250,000 clones, 85% to 90% of them present only once. The specimen was PBMCs or T cells enriched from blood (not recorded which). The receptors here all came from a woman aged 25-40 years who had recovered from COVID-19.

The chain uses TRBV6-7 and TRBJ1-1, with 7 bases identical to TRBD1. TRBV6-7 is an ORF, with its function uncertain. J lost 0 bases, V lost 5 bases, and 6 bases had no gene match. This CDR3 has 15 residues. The CDR3 reads CASSELGQLNTEAFF. DNA for the CDR3: TGTGCCAGCAGTGAGCTGGGACAGCTGAACACTGAAGCTTTCTTT.

This clone was seen a few times. The chain uses TRBV7-8 and TRBJ1-1; 7 bases are shared with TRBD1. This CDR3 is 14 amino acids long. Germline V gives CDR1 SGHVS, CDR2 FQNEAQ. The ends lost 5 bases at V and 5 bases at J; junction bases unmatched: 8. The CDR3 sequence: CASSPDRVGTEAFF. The CDR3 DNA reads TGTGCCAGCAGCCCCGACAGGGTAGGGACTGAAGCTTTCTTT.

J is TRBJ1-6 and V is TRBV11-2; 9 bases are shared with TRBD1. The CDR3 sequence is 15 residues long. J lost 10 bases, V lost 5 bases, and 9 bases had no gene match. Germline V gene sequence: CDR1 SGHAT, CDR2 FQNNGV. The CDR3 here is CASSPTRGQGSPLHF. For the CDR3, the DNA is TGTGCCAGCAGCCCCACAAGGGGACAGGGATCACCCCTCCACTTT.

This chain uses TRBV24-1 with TRBJ1-2; a weak D match, TRBD1 (6 bases). V was pared by 9 bases and J by 3 bases, with 16 bases between. CDR3 length: 14 amino acids. The germline V gene has CDR1 KGHDR and CDR2 SFDVKD. The chain's CDR3 is CATSGASSHYGYTF. The DNA for the CDR3 is TGTGCCACCTCAGGGGCCTCATCCCACTATGGCTACACCTTC.

The chain recombines TRBV7-3 with TRBJ1-1, with 9 bases aligning to TRBD1. The V gene end was trimmed by 5 bases and the J gene end by 7 bases; junction bases not matched to a gene: 5. The CDR3 is made up of 13 amino acids. Germline V gives CDR1 SGHTA, CDR2 FQGTGA. The CDR3 coding sequence is TGTGCCAGCAGCCCGGACAGGGGTCGTGAAGCTTTCTTT. This encodes CASSPDRGREAFF.

This clone was seen only once. This chain connects TRBV19 to TRBJ1-5; D not certain. Germline values: CDR1 LNHDA, CDR2 SQIVND (reference sequence). The germline V and J ends were trimmed by 5 bases and 5 bases, with 7 bases remaining between them. This CDR3 comprises 12 residues. The CDR3 is CASSPQYQPQHF. The CDR3 nucleotides are TGTGCCAGTAGTCCACAATATCAGCCCCAGCATTTT. Using reference TRBV19 and TRBJ1-5 for the parts outside the CDR3, the full variable domain is DGGITQSPKYLFRKEGQNVTLSCEQNLNHDAMYWYRQDPGQGLRLIYYSQIVNDFQKGDIAEGYSVSREKKESFPLTVTSAQKNPTAFYLCASSPQYQPQHFGDGTRLSIL.

The chain is built from TRBV3-1 (or the pseudogene TRBV3-2) and TRBJ1-1, with TRBD1 matching over 7 bases. The J segment lost 1 base and the V segment lost 3 bases, leaving 2 bases of the junction unmatched. The CDR3 spans 14 residues. Germline-derived CDR1 and CDR2 are LGHDT and YNNKEL (reference sequence). The CDR3, as DNA: TGTGCCAGCAGCCACTGGACAGGGAACACTGAAGCTTTCTTT. It encodes CASSHWTGNTEAFF.

The CDR3 DNA reads as TGTGCCAGCAGCCAAACCGGGACAGAAGAAGCGGGCTACACCTTC. Its translation is CASSQTGTEEAGYTF. The chain links TRBV7-9 to TRBJ1-2, with 7 bases matching TRBD1. Germline values: CDR1 SEHNR, CDR2 FQNEAQ (reference sequence). V gave up 5 bases and J gave up 8 bases; unmatched junction bases: 14. The CDR3 totals 15 residues.

This chain links TRBV24-1 with TRBJ2-5, with TRBD1 identical over 10 bases. CDR3 length: 16 amino acids. Trimming removed 2 bases from V and 5 bases from J; junction bases left unmatched: 7. Germline CDR1 reads KGHDR; CDR2 reads SFDVKD. The CDR3 sequence: CATSDSPDRGYETQYF. The CDR3 bases are TGTGCCACCAGTGATTCACCGGACAGGGGGTATGAGACCCAGTACTTC.

The chain uses TRBV9 and TRBJ2-7; D remains ambiguous. This CDR3 has 13 amino acids. Trimming took off 4 bases at V and 2 bases at J, with 10 bases between the two ends. Germline V gene sequence: CDR1 SGDLS, CDR2 YYNGEE. This CDR3 reads CASSRSPAYEQYF. The CDR3 DNA reads TGTGCCAGCAGCCGAAGTCCGGCCTACGAGCAGTACTTC. Full variable domain (rest looked up from reference TRBV9 and TRBJ2-7): DSGVTQTPKHLITATGQRVTLRCSPRSGDLSVYWYQQSLDQGLQFLIQYYNGEERAKGNILERFSAQQFPDLHSELNLSSLELGDSALYFCASSRSPAYEQYFGPGTRLTVT.

The chain employs TRBV30 and TRBJ2-5, with TRBD2 identical over 10 bases. The CDR3 is 13 amino acids. CDR1 is GTSNPN and CDR2 is SVGIG in the germline V gene (reference sequence). J lost 7 bases, V lost 0 bases, and 2 bases had no gene match. CDR3 region: CAWSVLAGSTQYF. The CDR3 DNA follows: TGTGCCTGGAGTGTACTAGCGGGATCGACCCAGTACTTC.

The chain combines TRBV11-1 with TRBJ2-7, with a possible D match to TRBD2 (6 bases). Germline-derived CDR1 and CDR2 are SGHAT and FQDESV (reference sequence). This CDR3 has 15 residues. V was cut by 5 bases and J by 1 base, with 15 bases left in between. The DNA of the CDR3 is TGTGCCAGCAGCATGACCGGGACTGGGTCCTACGAGCAGTACTTC. This encodes CASSMTGTGSYEQYF.

The V and J genes are TRBV28 and TRBJ2-4, with 8 bases identical to TRBD1. J lost 9 bases, V lost 6 bases, and 4 bases had no gene match. CDR3 length: 12 amino acids. CDR1 and CDR2 from the germline V gene are MDHEN and SYDVKM. The CDR3 spells CASRSDRAIQYF. The CDR3 DNA reads TGTGCCAGCAGGTCGGACAGGGCCATTCAGTACTTC. Combining the CDR3 with reference TRBV28 and TRBJ2-4 gives the whole variable domain DVKVTQSSRYLVKRTGEKVFLECVQDMDHENMFWYRQDPGLGLRLIYFSYDVKMKEKGDIPEGYSVSREKKERFSLILESASTNQTSMYLCASRSDRAIQYFGAGTRLSVL.

This rearrangement joins TRBV9 to TRBJ1-3, with D possibly TRBD1 on 5 matching bases. CDR3 length: 16 amino acids. The V end lost 4 bases, the J end lost 2 bases, and 16 bases lay between the germline ends. The germline V gene has CDR1 SGDLS and CDR2 YYNGEE. The CDR3 region has the DNA TGTGCCAGCAGCCTCTCGCCCGGGGGGACTGGAAACACCATATATTTT. This sequence encodes CASSLSPGGTGNTIYF.

The V call is TRBV6-2 or TRBV6-3, the J call TRBJ2-5, with 9 positions matching TRBD2. The ends lost 2 bases at V and 5 bases at J; junction bases unmatched: 15. There are 18 residues in the CDR3. Per the germline V gene, CDR1 is MNHEY and CDR2 is SVGEGT. CDR3 sequence reads: CASSYKSGLAGSKETQYF. The CDR3 nucleotides are TGTGCCAGCAGTTACAAGTCAGGCCTAGCGGGAAGTAAGGAGACCCAGTACTTC.

The rearrangement uses TRBV9 and TRBJ1-1; D remains unclear. Looked up from germline, CDR1 is SGDLS and CDR2 is YYNGEE. The V end lost 0 bases, the J end lost 8 bases, and 11 bases lay between the germline ends. This CDR3 has 13 amino acids. The CDR3 protein is CASSVALSKEAFF. The CDR3 DNA is TGTGCCAGCAGCGTAGCTCTTAGTAAGGAAGCTTTCTTT.

This chain uses TRBV7-6 with TRBJ2-7, with 9 bases identical to TRBD1. The CDR3 consists of 16 residues. Germline trimming cut 1 base from V and 1 base from J; bases unmatched to any gene: 5. Germline-derived CDR1 and CDR2 are SGHVS and FNYEAQ. The CDR3: CASSLDTGGASYEQYF. CDR3 nucleotides: TGTGCCAGCAGCTTAGATACAGGGGGCGCGTCCTACGAGCAGTACTTC. The full variable domain, rest sourced from reference TRBV7-6 and TRBJ2-7, is GAGVSQSPRYKVTKRGQDVALRCDPISGHVSLYWYRQALGQGPEFLTYFNYEAQQDKSGLPNDRFSAERPEGSISTLTIQRTEQRDSAMYRCASSLDTGGASYEQYFGPGTRLTVT.

J is TRBJ1-5 and V is TRBV7-2, with a tentative D call TRBD1 (5 bases). Trimming left V 5 bases short and J 5 bases short, with 13 bases between. The CDR3 totals 14 residues. CDR1 and CDR2 (germline): SGHTA, FQGNSA. As DNA, the CDR3 is TGTGCCAGCAGCGCTGGGGCGGGGGATCAGCCCCAGCATTTT. It yields the protein CASSAGAGDQPQHF. Based on the CDR3 plus reference TRBV7-2 and TRBJ1-5, the full variable domain is GAGVSQSPSNKVTEKGKDVELRCDPISGHTALYWYRQSLGQGLEFLIYFQGNSAPDKSGLPSDRFSAERTGGSVSTLTIQRTQQEDSAVYLCASSAGAGDQPQHFGDGTRLSIL.

The chain uses TRBV6-2 or TRBV6-3 and TRBJ2-5; 7 bases align to TRBD1. Germline CDR1 reads MNHEY; CDR2 reads SVGEGT. The trim removed 2 bases at V and 5 bases at J, leaving 8 bases unmatched. CDR3 length equals 15 residues. The DNA for the CDR3 is TGTGCCAGCAGTTACAGGGGGCGCATTTCGGAGACCCAGTACTTC. This encodes CASSYRGRISETQYF.

The chain combines TRBV7-8 with TRBJ1-5; D remains ambiguous. There are 15 residues in the CDR3. CDR1 and CDR2 from the germline V gene are SGHVS and FQNEAQ. V lost 1 base and J lost 3, with 10 bases in between. Here the CDR3 DNA reads TGTGCCAGCAGCTTAGTTGCGGGGTTCAATCAGCCCCAGCATTTT. Its translation: CASSLVAGFNQPQHF.

The chain combines TRBV27 with TRBJ1-1, with D maybe TRBD1 (5 bases). The CDR3 totals 15 residues. The V gene lost 0 bases and the J gene lost 2 bases, with 10 bases spanning the gap. Germline CDR1 reads MNHEY; CDR2 reads SMNVEV (reference sequence). CDR3 in amino acids: CASSLSSGANTEAFF. The CDR3 DNA is TGTGCCAGCAGTTTATCGTCTGGGGCCAACACTGAAGCTTTCTTT.

The chain has TRBV30 and TRBJ1-6, with D perhaps matching TRBD1 (6 bases). The V and J ends lost 4 bases and 6 bases respectively, with 13 bases between them. This CDR3 has 14 residues. Germline values: CDR1 GTSNPN, CDR2 SVGIG (reference sequence). CDR3 sequence (DNA): TGTGCCTGGAAGGGTGGCAGGGGTAATTCACCCCTCCACTTT. This sequence encodes CAWKGGRGNSPLHF. Looking up the rest from reference TRBV30 and TRBJ1-6 gives the full variable domain: SQTIHQWPATLVQPVGSPLSLECTVEGTSNPNLYWYRQAAGRGLQLLFYSVGIGQISSEVPQNLSASRPQDRQFILSSKKLLLSDSGFYLCAWKGGRGNSPLHFGNGTRLTVT.

The rearrangement links TRBV3-1 (or the pseudogene TRBV3-2) to TRBJ2-2; weak D call: TRBD1 (5 bases). Germline CDR1 is LGHDT and CDR2 is YNNKEL (reference sequence). The V end was cut by 0 bases, the J end by 8 bases, with 13 bases between. The CDR3 is made up of 15 amino acids. Here the CDR3 reads CASSQDLGAQGELFF. CDR3 in DNA: TGTGCCAGCAGCCAAGATCTAGGGGCCCAAGGGGAGCTGTTTTTT.